Ten or more counts support the clone carrying this T cell receptor beta chain. Its antigen remains unidentified. Bone marrow was sampled from every patient at the time of active disease. The CDR3 is 16 residues long. V lost 4 bases to trimming and J lost 2 bases; unmatched junction nucleotides: 10. The V gene's germline CDR1 is SGHNT and CDR2 YYREEE (reference sequence). These data come from a study of read filtering for tumor transcriptome and immune sequencing. General observations from the study: In IR-seq, single-read clonotypes were around 85% of clonotypes but about 3.5% of reads. RNA-seq captured clonotypes less deeply and reliably than IR-seq.

The library was built from around 0.4 ug RNA with molecular barcoded adaptors for alpha/delta and beta/gamma chains. TCRdb analysed the reads with MiXCR anew, one entry per CDR3 protein. The sample contains some 40,000 distinct CDR3 sequences, approximately 15% of which appear only once. This receptor was obtained from a donor at least 40 years old with multiple myeloma. The gene calls are TRBV5-4 and TRBJ2-3; 7 bases fit TRBD2. Sample: a population of CD138-negative cells sorted from bone marrow. The CDR3 bases are TGTGCCAGCAGCCCGGGAGGTCGGGGGGACACAGATACGCAGTATTTT. Its protein product is CASSPGGRGDTDTQYF.